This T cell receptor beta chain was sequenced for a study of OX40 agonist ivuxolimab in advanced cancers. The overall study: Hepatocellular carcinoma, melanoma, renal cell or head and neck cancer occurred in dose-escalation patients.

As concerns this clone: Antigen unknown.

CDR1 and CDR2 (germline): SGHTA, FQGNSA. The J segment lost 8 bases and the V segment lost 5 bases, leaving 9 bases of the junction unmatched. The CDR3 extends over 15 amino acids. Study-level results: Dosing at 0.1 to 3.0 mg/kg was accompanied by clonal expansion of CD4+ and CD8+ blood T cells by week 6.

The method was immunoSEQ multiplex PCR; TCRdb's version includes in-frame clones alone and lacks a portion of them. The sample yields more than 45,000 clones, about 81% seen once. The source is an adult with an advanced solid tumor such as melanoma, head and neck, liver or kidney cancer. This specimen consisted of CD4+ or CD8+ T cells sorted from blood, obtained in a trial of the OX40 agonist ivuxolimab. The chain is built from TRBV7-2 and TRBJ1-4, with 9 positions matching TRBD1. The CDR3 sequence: CASSKTGGAGEKLFF. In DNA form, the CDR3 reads TGTGCCAGCAGCAAAACAGGGGGCGCGGGAGAAAAACTGTTTTTT.